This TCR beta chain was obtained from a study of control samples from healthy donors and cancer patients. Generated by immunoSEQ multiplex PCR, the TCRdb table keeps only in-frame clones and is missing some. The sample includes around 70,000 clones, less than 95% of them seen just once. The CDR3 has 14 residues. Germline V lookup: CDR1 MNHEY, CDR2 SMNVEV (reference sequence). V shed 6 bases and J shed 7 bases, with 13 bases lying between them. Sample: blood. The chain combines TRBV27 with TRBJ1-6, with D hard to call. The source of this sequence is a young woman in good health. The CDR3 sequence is CASRLGSPNSPLHF. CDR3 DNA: TGTGCCAGCAGGCTAGGGAGCCCAAATTCACCCCTCCACTTT.